The rows below give T cell receptor beta chains drawn from one sample of a study of blood T cell repertoires in COVID-19. Here immunoSEQ multiplex PCR was the method, and the copy in TCRdb shows in-frame clones only, minus some. This sample has around 500,000 clones; approximately 88% occur once, and the top ten carry approximately 2%. The source material was PBMCs or T cells enriched from blood (not recorded which). Every receptor here comes from a middle-aged woman who had recovered from COVID-19. Both conserved end residues are part of each CDR3. Fields, in order: J gene, V gene, D gene, CDR3 DNA, CDR3 protein. A D gene is named only where the DNA matches it firmly.

J: TRBJ1-1
V: TRBV6-5
D: -
DNA: TGTGCCAGCTCCAGGTCAGAGCACGGCACTGAAGCTTTCTTT
CDR3: CASSRSEHGTEAFF

J: TRBJ1-5
V: TRBV27
D: TRBD1
DNA: TGTGCCAGCTCGGACAGGGAAAGTCAGCCCCAGCATTTT
CDR3: CASSDRESQPQHF

J: TRBJ1-1
V: TRBV2
D: TRBD1
DNA: TGTGCCAGCCGGGACAGAGTGAACACTGAAGCTTTCTTT
CDR3: CASRDRVNTEAFF

J: TRBJ1-3
V: TRBV7-2
D: -
DNA: TGTGCCAGCAGCTCTCCTACAGGGTTGAGCTCTGGAAACACCATATATTTT
CDR3: CASSSPTGLSSGNTIYF

J: TRBJ1-1
V: TRBV4-2
D: -
DNA: TGTGCCAGCAGCCAAGAAATCCAGCAGGGGTATTACACTGAAGCTTTCTTT
CDR3: CASSQEIQQGYYTEAFF

J: TRBJ1-1
V: TRBV20-1
D: TRBD1
DNA: TGCAGTGCTAGTCCGGACAGGGCCGGTGGGGCTTTCTTT
CDR3: CSASPDRAGGAFF

J: TRBJ2-1
V: TRBV4-3
D: TRBD2
DNA: TGCGCCAGCAGCCAAGAAGGGACTAGATGGGATGAGCAGTTCTTC
CDR3: CASSQEGTRWDEQFF

J: TRBJ1-1
V: TRBV12-5
D: TRBD1
DNA: TGTGCTAGTGGTTATCCCTTGACAGGGGGTCCTCTGAACACTGAAGCTTTCTTT
CDR3: CASGYPLTGGPLNTEAFF

J: TRBJ2-2
V: TRBV6-2/TRBV6-3
D: TRBD1
DNA: TGTGCCAGCAGCCACCGGACAGGGGGCCCCACCGGGGAGCTGTTTTTT
CDR3: CASSHRTGGPTGELFF

J: TRBJ1-2
V: TRBV19
D: TRBD1
DNA: TGTGCCAGTAGTATAAGGGCAGGGGGAAACTATGGCTACACCTTC
CDR3: CASSIRAGGNYGYTF

J: TRBJ1-2
V: TRBV7-8
D: -
DNA: TGTGCCAGCAGCGCTAACAGGGCTGGGGGCTACACCTTC
CDR3: CASSANRAGGYTF

J: TRBJ1-2
V: TRBV7-8
D: TRBD1
DNA: TGTGCCAGCAGCTCGAGACCCCAGGGGGGAAACTATGGCTACACCTTC
CDR3: CASSSRPQGGNYGYTF

J: TRBJ1-2
V: TRBV27
D: TRBD1
DNA: TGTGCCAGCAGTTTAGTGGGGACAGCCTATGGCTACACCTTC
CDR3: CASSLVGTAYGYTF

J: TRBJ1-1
V: TRBV4-2
D: -
DNA: TGTGCCAGCAGCCAAGGGGCAGGTCGGAACACTGAAGCTTTCTTT
CDR3: CASSQGAGRNTEAFF

J: TRBJ1-6
V: TRBV30
D: -
DNA: TGTGCCTGGATCCCCCCACCCTCGGACAGTCGGGGCCCCAATTCACCCCTCCACTTT
CDR3: CAWIPPPSDSRGPNSPLHF

J: TRBJ2-4
V: TRBV5-1
D: TRBD2
DNA: TGCGCCAGCAGCTTTTTAACAGCGGGAGGGTCTGGAAACATTCAGTACTTC
CDR3: CASSFLTAGGSGNIQYF

J: TRBJ1-5
V: TRBV10-1
D: -
DNA: TGCGCCAGCAGTGAGGGGCAGTTTGGCCAGCCCCAGCATTTT
CDR3: CASSEGQFGQPQHF

J: TRBJ1-5
V: TRBV19
D: TRBD1
DNA: TGTGCCAGTAACGACAGGGGGCTAAGGCAGCCCCAGCATTTT
CDR3: CASNDRGLRQPQHF